This T cell receptor (beta chain) was sequenced during a study of cytomegalovirus exposure and HLA in healthy donors. The study, taken as a whole, reports: Cytomegalovirus association was listed for 164 TCR beta chains.

Worth noting for this clone: The antigen is undetermined.

The PCR used 60 Vbeta and 13 Jbeta primers. Sequenced by immunoSEQ multiplex PCR; TCRdb stores in-frame clones only, minus some. The table records some 150,000 clones, about two thirds of them present only once. The sequencing input was PBMCs. The sequence was collected from a woman in her twenties or thirties in good health and CMV-seronegative.

CDR3 nucleotide sequence: TGTGCCAGCAGCTCCTGGACAGGGGGAAGAGAGACCCAGTACTTC. Protein product: CASSSWTGGRETQYF. The chain is built from TRBV7-9 and TRBJ2-5, with 10 bases matching TRBD1. The germline gives CDR1 SEHNR, CDR2 FQNEAQ (reference sequence). The CDR3 is 15 amino acids. J lost 4 bases, V lost 4 bases, and 6 bases had no gene match.